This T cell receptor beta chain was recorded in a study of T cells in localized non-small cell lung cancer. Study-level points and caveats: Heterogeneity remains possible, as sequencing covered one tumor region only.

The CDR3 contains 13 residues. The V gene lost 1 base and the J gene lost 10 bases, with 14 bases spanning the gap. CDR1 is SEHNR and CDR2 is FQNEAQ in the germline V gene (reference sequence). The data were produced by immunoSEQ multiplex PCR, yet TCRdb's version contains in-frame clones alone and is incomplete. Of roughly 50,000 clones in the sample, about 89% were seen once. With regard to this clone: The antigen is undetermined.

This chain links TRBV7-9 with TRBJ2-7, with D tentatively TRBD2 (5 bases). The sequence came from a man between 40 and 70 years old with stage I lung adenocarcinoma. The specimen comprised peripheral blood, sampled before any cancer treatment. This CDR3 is CASSLGADGPQYF. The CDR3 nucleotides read TGTGCCAGCAGCTTAGGAGCGGACGGTCCACAGTACTTC.